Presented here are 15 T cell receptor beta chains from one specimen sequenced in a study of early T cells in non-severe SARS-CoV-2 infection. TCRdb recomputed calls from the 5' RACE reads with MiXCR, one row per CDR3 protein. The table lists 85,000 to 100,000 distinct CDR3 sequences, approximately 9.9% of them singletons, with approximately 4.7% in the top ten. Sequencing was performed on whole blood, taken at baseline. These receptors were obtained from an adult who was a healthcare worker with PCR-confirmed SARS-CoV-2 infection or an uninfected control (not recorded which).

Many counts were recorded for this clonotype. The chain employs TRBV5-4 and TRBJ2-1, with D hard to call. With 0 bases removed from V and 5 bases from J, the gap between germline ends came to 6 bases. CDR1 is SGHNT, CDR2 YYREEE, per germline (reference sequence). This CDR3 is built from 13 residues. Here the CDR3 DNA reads TGTGCCAGCAGCTTGGTAGCCAACAATGAGCAGTTCTTC. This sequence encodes CASSLVANNEQFF.

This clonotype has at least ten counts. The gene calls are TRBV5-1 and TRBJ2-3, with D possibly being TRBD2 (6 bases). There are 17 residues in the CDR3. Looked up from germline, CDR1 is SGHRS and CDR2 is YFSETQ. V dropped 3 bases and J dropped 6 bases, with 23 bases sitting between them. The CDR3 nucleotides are TGCGCCAGCAGCTACGGGGCGGACTACCCCAATCGGGATACGCAGTATTTT. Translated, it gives CASSYGADYPNRDTQYF.

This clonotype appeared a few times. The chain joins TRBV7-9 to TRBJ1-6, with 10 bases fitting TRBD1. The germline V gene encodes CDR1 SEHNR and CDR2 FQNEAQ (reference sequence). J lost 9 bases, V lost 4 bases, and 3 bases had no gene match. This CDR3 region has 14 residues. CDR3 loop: CASSWDRGFSPLHF. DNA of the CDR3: TGTGCCAGCAGCTGGGACAGGGGATTTTCACCCCTCCACTTT.

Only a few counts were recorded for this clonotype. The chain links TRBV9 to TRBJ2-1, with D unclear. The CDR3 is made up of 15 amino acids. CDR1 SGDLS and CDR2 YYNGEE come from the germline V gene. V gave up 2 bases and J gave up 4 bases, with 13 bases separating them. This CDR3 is CASSVRLLGYNEQFF. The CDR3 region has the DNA TGTGCCAGCAGCGTTCGATTACTCGGATACAATGAGCAGTTCTTC.

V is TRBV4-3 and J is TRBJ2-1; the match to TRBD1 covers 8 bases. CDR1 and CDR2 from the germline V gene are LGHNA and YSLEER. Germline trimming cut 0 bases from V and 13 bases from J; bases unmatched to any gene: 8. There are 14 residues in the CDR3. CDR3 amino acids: CASSQDQGAPTQFF. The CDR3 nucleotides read TGCGCCAGCAGCCAAGACCAGGGGGCCCCGACCCAGTTCTTC.

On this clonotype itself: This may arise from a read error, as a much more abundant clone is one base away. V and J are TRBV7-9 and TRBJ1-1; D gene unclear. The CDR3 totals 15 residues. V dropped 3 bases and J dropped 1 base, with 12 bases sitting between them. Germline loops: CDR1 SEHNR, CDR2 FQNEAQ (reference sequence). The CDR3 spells CASSFPLGTNTEAFF. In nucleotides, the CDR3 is TGTGCCAGCAGCTTCCCCCTCGGCACGAACACTGAAGCTTTCTTT.

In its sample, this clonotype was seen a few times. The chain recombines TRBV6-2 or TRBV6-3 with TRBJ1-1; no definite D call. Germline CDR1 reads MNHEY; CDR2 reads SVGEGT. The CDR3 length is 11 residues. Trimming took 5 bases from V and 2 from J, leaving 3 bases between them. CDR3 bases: TGTGCCAGCAGTAGAAACACTGAAGCTTTCTTT. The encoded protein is CASSRNTEAFF.

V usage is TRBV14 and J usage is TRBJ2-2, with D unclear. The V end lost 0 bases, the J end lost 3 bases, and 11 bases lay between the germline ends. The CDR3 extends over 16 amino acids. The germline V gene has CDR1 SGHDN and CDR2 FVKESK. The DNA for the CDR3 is TGTGCCAGCAGCCAAGATTCGTCACTTTACACCGGGGAGCTGTTTTTT. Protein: CASSQDSSLYTGELFF. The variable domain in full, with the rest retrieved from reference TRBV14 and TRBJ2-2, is EAGVTQFPSHSVIEKGQTVTLRCDPISGHDNLYWYRRVMGKEIKFLLHFVKESKQDESGMPNNRFLAERTGGTYSTLKVQPAELEDSGVYFCASSQDSSLYTGELFFGEGSRLTVL.

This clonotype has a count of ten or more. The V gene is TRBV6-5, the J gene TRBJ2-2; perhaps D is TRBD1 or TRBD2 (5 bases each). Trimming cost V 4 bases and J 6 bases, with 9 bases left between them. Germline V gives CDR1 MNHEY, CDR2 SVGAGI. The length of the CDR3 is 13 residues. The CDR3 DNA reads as TGTGCCAGCAGTTTCCAGGGAGCCGGGGAGCTGTTTTTT. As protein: CASSFQGAGELFF.

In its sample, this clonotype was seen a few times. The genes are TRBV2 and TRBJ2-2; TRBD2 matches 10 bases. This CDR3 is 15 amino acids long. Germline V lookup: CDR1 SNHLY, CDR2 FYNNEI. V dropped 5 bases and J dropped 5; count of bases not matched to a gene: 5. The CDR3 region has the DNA TGTGCCAGCAGTCTAGCGGGAGAGGTAACCGGGGAGCTGTTTTTT. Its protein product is CASSLAGEVTGELFF.

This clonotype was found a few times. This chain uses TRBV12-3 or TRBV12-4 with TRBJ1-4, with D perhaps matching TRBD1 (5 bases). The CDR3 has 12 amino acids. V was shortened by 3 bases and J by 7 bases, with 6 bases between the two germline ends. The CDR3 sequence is CASSFDSEKLFF. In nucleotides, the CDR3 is TGTGCCAGCAGTTTCGACAGTGAAAAACTGTTTTTT.

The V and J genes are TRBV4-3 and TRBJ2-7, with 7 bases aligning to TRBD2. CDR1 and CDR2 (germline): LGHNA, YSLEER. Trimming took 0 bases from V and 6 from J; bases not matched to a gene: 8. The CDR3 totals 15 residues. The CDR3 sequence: CASSQDSSGPREQYF. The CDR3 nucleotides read TGCGCCAGCAGCCAAGATAGTAGCGGGCCACGCGAGCAGTACTTC.

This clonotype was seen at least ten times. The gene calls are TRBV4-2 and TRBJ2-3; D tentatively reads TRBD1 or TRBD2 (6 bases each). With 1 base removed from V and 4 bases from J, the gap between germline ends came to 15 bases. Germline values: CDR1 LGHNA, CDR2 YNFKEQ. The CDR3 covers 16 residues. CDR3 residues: CASSQVEGGVADTQYF. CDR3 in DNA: TGTGCCAGCAGCCAAGTTGAGGGGGGTGTGGCAGATACGCAGTATTTT.

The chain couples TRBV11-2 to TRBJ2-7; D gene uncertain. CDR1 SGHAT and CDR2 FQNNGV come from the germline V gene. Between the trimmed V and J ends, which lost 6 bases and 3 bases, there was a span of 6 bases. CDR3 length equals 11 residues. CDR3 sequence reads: CASSLHYEQYF. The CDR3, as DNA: TGTGCCAGCAGTCTCCACTACGAGCAGTACTTC.

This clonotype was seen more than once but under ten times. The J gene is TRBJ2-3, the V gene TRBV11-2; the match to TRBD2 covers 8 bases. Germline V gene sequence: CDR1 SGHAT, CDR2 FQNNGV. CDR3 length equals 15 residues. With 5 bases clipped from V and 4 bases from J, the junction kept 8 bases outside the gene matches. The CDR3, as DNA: TGTGCCAGCAGCCCCATGCGGGGGGATTCAGATACGCAGTATTTT. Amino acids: CASSPMRGDSDTQYF.